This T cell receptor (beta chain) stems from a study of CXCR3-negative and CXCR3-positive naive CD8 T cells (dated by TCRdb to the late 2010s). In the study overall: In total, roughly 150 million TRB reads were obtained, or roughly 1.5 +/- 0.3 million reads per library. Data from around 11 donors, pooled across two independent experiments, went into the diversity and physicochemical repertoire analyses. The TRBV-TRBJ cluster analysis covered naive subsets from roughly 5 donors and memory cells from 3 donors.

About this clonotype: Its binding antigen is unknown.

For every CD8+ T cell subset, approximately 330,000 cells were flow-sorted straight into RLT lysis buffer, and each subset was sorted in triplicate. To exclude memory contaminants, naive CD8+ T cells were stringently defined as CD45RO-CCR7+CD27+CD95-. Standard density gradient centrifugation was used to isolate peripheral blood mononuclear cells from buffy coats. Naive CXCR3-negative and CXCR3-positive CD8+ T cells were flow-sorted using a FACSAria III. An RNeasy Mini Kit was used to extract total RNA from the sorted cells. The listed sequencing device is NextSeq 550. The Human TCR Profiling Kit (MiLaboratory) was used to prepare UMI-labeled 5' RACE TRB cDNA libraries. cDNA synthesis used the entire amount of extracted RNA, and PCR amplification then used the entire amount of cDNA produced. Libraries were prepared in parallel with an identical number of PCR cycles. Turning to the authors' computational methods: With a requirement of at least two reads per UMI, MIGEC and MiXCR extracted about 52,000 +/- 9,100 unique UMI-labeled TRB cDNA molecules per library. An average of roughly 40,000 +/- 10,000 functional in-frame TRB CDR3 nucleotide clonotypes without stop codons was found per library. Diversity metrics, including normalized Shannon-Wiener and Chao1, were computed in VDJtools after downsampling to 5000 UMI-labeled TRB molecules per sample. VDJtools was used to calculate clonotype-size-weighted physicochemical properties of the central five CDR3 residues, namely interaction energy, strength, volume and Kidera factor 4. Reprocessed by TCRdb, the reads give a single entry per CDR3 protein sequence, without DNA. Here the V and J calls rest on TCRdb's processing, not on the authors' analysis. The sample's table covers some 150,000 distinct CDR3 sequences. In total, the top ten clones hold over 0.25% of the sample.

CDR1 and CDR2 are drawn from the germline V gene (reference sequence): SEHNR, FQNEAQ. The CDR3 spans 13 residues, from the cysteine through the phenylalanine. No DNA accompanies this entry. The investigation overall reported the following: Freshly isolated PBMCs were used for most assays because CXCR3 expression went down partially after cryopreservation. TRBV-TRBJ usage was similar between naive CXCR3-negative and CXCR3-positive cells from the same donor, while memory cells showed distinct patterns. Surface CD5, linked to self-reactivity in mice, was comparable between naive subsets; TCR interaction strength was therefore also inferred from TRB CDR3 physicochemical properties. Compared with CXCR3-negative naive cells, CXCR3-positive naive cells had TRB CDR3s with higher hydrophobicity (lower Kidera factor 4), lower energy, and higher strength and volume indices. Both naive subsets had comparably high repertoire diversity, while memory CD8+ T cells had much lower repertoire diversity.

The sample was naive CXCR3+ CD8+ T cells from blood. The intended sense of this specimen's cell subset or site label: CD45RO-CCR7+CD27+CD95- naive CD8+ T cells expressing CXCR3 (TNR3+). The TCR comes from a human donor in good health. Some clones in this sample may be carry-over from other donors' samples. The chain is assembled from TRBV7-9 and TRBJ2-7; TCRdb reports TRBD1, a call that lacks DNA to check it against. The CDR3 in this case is CASRRTASYEQYF.